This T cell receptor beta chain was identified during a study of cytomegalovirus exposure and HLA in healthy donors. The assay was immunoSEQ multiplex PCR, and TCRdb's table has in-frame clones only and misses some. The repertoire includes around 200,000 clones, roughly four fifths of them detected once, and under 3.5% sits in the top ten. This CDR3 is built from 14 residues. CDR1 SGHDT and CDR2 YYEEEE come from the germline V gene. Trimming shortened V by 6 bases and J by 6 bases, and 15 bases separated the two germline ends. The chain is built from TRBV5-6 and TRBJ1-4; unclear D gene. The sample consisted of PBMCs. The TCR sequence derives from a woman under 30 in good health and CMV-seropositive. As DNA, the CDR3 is TGTGCCAGCACTGACGACGGCGGCTATGAAAAACTGTTTTTT. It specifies CASTDDGGYEKLFF.